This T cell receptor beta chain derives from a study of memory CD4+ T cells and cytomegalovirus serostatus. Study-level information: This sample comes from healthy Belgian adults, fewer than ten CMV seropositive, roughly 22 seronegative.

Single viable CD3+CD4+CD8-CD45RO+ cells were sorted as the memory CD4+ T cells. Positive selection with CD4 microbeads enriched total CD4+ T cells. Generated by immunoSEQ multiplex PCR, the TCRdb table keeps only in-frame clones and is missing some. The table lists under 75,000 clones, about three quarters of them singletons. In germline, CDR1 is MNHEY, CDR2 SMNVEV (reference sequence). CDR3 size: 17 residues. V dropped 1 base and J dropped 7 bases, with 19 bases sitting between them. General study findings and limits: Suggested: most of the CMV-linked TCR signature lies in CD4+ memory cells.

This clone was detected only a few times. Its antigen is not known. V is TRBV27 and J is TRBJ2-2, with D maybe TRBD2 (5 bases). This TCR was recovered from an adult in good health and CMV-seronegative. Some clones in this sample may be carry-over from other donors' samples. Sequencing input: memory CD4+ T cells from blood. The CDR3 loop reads CASSLLWATNWNGELFF. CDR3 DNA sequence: TGTGCCAGCAGTTTATTGTGGGCGACTAACTGGAACGGGGAGCTGTTTTTT.